The T cell receptor beta chain under discussion was sequenced for a study of shared clonotypes between healthy human individuals. Across the study: For every donor, three CD4 naive, three CD4 memory, two CD8 naive and one CD8 memory plates were used.

It was about 210 ng DNA, tens of thousands of T cell genomes, that sorted-subset replicate PCRs used. TCRdb's copy holds only in-frame clones and misses some; the assay was immunoSEQ multiplex PCR. Of around 700,000 clones listed, approximately 79% were seen once; the top ten hold over 1.5%. A remark on this clone: Its antigen is not identified.

Points from the study as a whole: Non-shared clonotypes showed lower generation probabilities than clonotypes common to all four donors.

J gave up 8 bases and V 0 bases, and 4 bases lay outside the gene matches. From germline, CDR1 is KGHSH and CDR2 LQKENI. The CDR3 has 14 amino acids. Sequenced material: memory CD4+ T cells sorted from blood. Sample subset: CD45RA-negative fraction. This clonotype originated in a woman in her 30s in good health. This rearrangement joins TRBV18 to TRBJ1-3; 7 bases fit TRBD1. The CDR3 protein is CASSPPGQRDTIYF. The CDR3 DNA reads as TGTGCCAGCTCACCACCGGGACAGAGAGACACCATATATTTT. Combining the CDR3 with reference TRBV18 and TRBJ1-3 gives the whole variable domain NAGVMQNPRHLVRRRGQEARLRCSPMKGHSHVYWYRQLPEEGLKFMVYLQKENIIDESGMPKERFSAEFPKEGPSILRIQQVVRGDSAAYFCASSPPGQRDTIYFGEGSWLTVV.